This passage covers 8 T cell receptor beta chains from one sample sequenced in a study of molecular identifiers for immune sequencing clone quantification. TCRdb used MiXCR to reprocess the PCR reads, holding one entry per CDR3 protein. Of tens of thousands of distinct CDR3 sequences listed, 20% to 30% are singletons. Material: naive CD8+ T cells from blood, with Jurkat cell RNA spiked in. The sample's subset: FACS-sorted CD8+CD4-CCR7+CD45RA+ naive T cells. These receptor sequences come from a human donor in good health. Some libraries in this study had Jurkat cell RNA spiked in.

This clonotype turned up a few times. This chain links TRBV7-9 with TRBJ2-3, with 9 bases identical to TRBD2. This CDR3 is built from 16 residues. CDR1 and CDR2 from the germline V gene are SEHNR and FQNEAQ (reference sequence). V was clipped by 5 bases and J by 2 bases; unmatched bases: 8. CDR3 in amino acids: CASSTLAGAYTDTQYF. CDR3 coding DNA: TGTGCCAGCAGCACCTTAGCGGGGGCGTACACAGATACGCAGTATTTT. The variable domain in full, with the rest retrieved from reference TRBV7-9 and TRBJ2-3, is DTGVSQNPRHKITKRGQNVTFRCDPISEHNRLYWYRQTLGQGPEFLTYFQNEAQLEKSRLLSDRFSAERPKGSFSTLEIQRTEQGDSAMYLCASSTLAGAYTDTQYFGPGTRLTVL.

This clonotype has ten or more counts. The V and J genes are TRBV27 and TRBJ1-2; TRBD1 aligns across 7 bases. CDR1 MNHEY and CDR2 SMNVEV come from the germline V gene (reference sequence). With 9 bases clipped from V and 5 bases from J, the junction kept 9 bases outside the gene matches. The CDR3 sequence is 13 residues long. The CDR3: CASGQADGYGYTF. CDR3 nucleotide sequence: TGTGCCAGTGGACAGGCTGACGGTTATGGCTACACCTTC.

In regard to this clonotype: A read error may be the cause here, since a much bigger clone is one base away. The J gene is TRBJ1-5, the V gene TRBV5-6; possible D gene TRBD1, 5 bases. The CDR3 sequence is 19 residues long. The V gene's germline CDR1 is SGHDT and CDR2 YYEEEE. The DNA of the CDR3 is TGTGCCAGCAGCTCCACTGGGGCCCTTGTTTCGTATAGCAATCAGCCCCAGCGTTTT. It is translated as CASSSTGALVSYSNQPQRF. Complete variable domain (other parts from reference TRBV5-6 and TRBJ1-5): DAGVTQSPTHLIKTRGQQVTLRCSPKSGHDTVSWYQQALGQGPQFIFQYYEEEERQRGNFPDRFSGHQFPNYSSELNVNALLLGDSALYLCASSSTGALVSYSNQPQRFGDGTRLSIL.

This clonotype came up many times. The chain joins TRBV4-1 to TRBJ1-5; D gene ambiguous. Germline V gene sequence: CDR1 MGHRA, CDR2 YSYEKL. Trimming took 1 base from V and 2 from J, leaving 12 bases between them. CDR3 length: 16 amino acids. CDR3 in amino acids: CASSQAPRRGNQPQHF. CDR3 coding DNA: TGCGCCAGCAGCCAAGCCCCACGTAGAGGCAATCAGCCCCAGCATTTT.

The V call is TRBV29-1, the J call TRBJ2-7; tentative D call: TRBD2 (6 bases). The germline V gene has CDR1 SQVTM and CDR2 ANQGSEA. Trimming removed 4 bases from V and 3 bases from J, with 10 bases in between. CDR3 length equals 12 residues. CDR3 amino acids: CSVGQGGYEQYF. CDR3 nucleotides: TGCAGCGTTGGGCAGGGAGGCTACGAGCAGTACTTC.

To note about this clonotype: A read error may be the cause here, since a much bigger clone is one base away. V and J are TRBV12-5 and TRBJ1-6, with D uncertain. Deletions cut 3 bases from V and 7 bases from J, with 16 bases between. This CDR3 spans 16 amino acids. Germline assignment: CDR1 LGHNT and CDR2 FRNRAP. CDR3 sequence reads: CASGFDPRRINSPLHF. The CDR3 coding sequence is TGTGCTAGTGGTTTTGATCCGCGACGGATAAATTCACCCCTCCACTTT.

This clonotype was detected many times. The chain's CDR3 is CASSQESGRSYEQYF. DNA of the CDR3: TGCGCCAGCAGCCAAGAGTCAGGTCGCTCCTACGAGCAGTACTTC. The chain joins TRBV4-3 to TRBJ2-7; the D is unclear. This CDR3 has 15 residues. Trimming took 0 bases from V and 0 from J, leaving 9 bases between them. Germline values: CDR1 LGHNA, CDR2 YSLEER.

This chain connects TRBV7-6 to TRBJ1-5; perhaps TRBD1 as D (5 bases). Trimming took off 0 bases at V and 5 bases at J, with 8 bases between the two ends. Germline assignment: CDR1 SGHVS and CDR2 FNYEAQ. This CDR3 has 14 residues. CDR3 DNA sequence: TGTGCCAGCAGCTTAGCCGAGGGGCATCAGCCCCAGCATTTT. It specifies CASSLAEGHQPQHF.